This TCR beta chain is drawn from a study of graft-versus-host responses after intestinal transplantation. The CDR3 is 14 amino acids. V was cut by 7 bases and J by 2 bases, with 14 bases left in between. Germline values: CDR1 SEHNR, CDR2 FQNEAQ (reference sequence). Remarks on this clone: Its antigen is currently unknown.

Here immunoSEQ multiplex PCR was the method, and the copy in TCRdb shows in-frame clones only, minus some. The sample contains about 110,000 clones, over 80% of which appear only once. The V and J genes are TRBV7-9 and TRBJ2-5, with D maybe TRBD2 (5 bases). The receptor comes from a human donor who was the organ donor for an intestinal transplant. The specimen comprised unstimulated CD4+ T cells sorted from spleen or lymph node cells, sampled before transplant. CDR3 bases: TGTGCCAGCATCGCGAAAGCGGTACAAGAGACCCAGTACTTC. This encodes CASIAKAVQETQYF. Looking up the rest from reference TRBV7-9 and TRBJ2-5 gives the full variable domain: DTGVSQNPRHKITKRGQNVTFRCDPISEHNRLYWYRQTLGQGPEFLTYFQNEAQLEKSRLLSDRFSAERPKGSFSTLEIQRTEQGDSAMYLCASIAKAVQETQYFGPGTRLLVL.